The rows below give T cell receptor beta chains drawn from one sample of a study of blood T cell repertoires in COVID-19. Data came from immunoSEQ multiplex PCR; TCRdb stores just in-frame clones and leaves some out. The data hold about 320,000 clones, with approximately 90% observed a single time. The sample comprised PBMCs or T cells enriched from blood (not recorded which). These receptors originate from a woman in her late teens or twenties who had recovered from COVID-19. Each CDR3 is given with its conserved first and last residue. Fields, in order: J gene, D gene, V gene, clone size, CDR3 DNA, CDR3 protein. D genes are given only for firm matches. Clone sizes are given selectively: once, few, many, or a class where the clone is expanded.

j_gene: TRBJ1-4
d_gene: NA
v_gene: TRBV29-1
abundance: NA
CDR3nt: TGCAGCGTTGCGGGTCCGGAAGAAAAACTGTTTTTT
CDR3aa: CSVAGPEEKLFF

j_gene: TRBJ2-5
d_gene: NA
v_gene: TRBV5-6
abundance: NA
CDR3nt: TGTGCCAGCAGAGCGCGGGGTCTTGGAGAGACCCAGTACTTC
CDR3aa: CASRARGLGETQYF

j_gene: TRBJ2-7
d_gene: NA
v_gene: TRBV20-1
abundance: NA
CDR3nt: TGCAGTGCTAGTCTTAACAGGGCCGTCTCCTACGAGCAGTACTTC
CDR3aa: CSASLNRAVSYEQYF

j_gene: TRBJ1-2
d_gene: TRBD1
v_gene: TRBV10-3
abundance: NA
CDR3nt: TGTGCCATCAGGGAAGGACAGGGGGCCTCCTATGGCTACACCTTC
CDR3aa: CAIREGQGASYGYTF

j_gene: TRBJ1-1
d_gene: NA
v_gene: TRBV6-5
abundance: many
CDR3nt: TGTGCCAGCAGTTACACGGGACACTTGAACACTGAAGCTTTCTTT
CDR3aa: CASSYTGHLNTEAFF

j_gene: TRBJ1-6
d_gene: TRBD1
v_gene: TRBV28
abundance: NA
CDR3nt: TGTGCCAGCACCCTACAGGGGTCCAGGAATTCACCCCTCCACTTT
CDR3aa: CASTLQGSRNSPLHF

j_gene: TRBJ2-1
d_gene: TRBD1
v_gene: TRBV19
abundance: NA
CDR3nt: TGTGCCAGTAGGCCAATCGACAGGGGATACAATGAGCAGTTCTTC
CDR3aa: CASRPIDRGYNEQFF

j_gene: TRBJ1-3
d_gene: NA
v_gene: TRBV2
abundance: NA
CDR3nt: TGTGCCAGCAGTGATGCGGGACTCTCTGGAAACACCATATATTTT
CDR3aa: CASSDAGLSGNTIYF

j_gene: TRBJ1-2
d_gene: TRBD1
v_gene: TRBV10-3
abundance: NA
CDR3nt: TGTGCCATCAGTGGGAACGCAGGGGGCCAGGGCTACACCTTC
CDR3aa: CAISGNAGGQGYTF

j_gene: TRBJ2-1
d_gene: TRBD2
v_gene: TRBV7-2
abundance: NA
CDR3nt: TGTGCCAGCAGCTTAGGACTAGCTTACAATGAGCAGTTCTTC
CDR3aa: CASSLGLAYNEQFF

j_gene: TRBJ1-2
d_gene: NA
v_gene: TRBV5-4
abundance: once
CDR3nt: TGTGCCAGCAGCTTGCAAGGGGAGGGACTTAACTATGGCTACACCTTC
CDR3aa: CASSLQGEGLNYGYTF

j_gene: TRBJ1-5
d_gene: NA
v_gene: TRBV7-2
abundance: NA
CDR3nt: TGTGCCAGCAGCTCGGCGGGATTCAATCAGCCCCAGCATTTT
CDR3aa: CASSSAGFNQPQHF

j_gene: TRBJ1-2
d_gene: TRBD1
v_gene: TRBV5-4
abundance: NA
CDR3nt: TGTGCCAGCAGCCCCGAGCCCGGACAGGGGGCTAGGAATGGCTACACCTTC
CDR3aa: CASSPEPGQGARNGYTF

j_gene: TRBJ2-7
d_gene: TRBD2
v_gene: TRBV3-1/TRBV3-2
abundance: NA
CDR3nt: TGTGCCAGCAGCCTAGCGGGGGACTCCTACGAGCAGTACTTC
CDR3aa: CASSLAGDSYEQYF

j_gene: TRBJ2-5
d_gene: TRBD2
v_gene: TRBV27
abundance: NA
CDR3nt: TGTGCCAGCAGTCTCGGGACTAGCGGGAGAAGGACCCAGTACTTC
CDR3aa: CASSLGTSGRRTQYF

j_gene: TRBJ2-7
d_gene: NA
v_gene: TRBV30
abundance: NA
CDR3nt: TGTGCCTGGAGAGCAACAGGGTTTTCGGGTCGGTACGAGCAGTACTTC
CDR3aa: CAWRATGFSGRYEQYF

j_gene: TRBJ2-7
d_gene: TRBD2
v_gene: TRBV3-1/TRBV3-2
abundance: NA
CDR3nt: TGTGCCAGCAGCCTCGGAGGGCGGGGGGCTTCCTACGAGCAGTACTTC
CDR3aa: CASSLGGRGASYEQYF

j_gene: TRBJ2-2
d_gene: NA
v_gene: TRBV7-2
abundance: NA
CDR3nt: TGTGCCAGCAGACCCGGACAGCTCACCGGGGAGCTGTTTTTT
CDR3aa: CASRPGQLTGELFF

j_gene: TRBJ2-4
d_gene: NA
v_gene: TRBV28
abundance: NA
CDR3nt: TGTGCCAGCAGCCTGCGGACAGACGTCTTAGCCAAAAACATTCAGTACTTC
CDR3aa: CASSLRTDVLAKNIQYF

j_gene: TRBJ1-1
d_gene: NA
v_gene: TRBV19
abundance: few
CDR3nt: TGTGCCAGTAGTATAGGGGGGGGAAACTGGTTTCCGAACACTGAAGCTTTCTTT
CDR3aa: CASSIGGGNWFPNTEAFF

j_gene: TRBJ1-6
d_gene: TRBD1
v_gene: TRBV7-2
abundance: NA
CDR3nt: TGTGCCACCCCCAGACAGGGCTCGGGGAATTCACCCCTCCACTTT
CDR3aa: CATPRQGSGNSPLHF

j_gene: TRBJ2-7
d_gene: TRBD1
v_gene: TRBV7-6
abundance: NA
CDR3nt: TGTGCCAGCAGCTCCGACAGGGGGAGGGAGCAGTACTTC
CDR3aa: CASSSDRGREQYF

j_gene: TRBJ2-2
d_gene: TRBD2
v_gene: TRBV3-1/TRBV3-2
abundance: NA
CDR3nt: TGTGCCAGCAGCCAAGATATAGCGGGAGAGATTAGGACCGGGGAGCTGTTTTTT
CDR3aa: CASSQDIAGEIRTGELFF

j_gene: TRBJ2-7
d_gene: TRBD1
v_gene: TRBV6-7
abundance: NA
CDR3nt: TGTGCCAGCAGTCAGGACCGGGACAGGGGCAACTACGAGCAGTACTTC
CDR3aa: CASSQDRDRGNYEQYF

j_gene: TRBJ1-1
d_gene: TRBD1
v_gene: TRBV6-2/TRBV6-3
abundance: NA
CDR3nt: TGTGCCAGCAGTTACAATTACGGGCAGGGGGGACTGAACACTGAAGCTTTCTTT
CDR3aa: CASSYNYGQGGLNTEAFF

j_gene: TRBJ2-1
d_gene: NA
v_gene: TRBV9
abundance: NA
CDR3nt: TGTGCCAGCAGCGTAGGCCAGCCCCCGGGGAATGAGCAGTTCTTC
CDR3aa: CASSVGQPPGNEQFF

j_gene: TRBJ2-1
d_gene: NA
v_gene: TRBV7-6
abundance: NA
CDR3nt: TGTGCCAGCAGCTTTCAGTCCTACAATGAGCAGTTCTTC
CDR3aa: CASSFQSYNEQFF

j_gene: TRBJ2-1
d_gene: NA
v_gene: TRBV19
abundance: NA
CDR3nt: TGTGCCAGTACCCGGACTGTAAGCTCCTACAATGAGCAGTTCTTC
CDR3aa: CASTRTVSSYNEQFF

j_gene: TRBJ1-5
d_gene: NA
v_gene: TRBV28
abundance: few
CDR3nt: TGTGCCAGCAGTTTAACCCAGACGGGTTATCAGCCCCAGCATTTT
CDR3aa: CASSLTQTGYQPQHF

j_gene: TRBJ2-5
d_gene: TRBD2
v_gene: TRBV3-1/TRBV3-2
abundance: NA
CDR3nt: TGTGCCAGCAGCAGACCGGGACTAGGGCAAGAGACCCAGTACTTC
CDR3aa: CASSRPGLGQETQYF

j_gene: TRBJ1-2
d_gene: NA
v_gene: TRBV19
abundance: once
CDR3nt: TGTGCCAGTAGTATAACCCTGGACACAATATATGGCTACACCTTC
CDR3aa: CASSITLDTIYGYTF

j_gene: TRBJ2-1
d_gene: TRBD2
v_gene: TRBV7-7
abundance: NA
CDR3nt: TGTGCCAGCAGCCACGGACTAGCGGGAGTGAGTGAGCAGTTCTTC
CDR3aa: CASSHGLAGVSEQFF

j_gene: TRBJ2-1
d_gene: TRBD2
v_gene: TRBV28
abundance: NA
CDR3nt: TGTGCCAGCAGCCCAGGACTAGCGGGAAATGAGCAGTTCTTC
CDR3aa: CASSPGLAGNEQFF

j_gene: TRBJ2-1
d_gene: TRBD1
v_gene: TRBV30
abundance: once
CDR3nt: TGTGCCTGGAGTGTACGGACAGGGAAGGTCAATGAGCAGTTCTTC
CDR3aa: CAWSVRTGKVNEQFF

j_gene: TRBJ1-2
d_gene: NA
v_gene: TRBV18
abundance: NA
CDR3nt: TGTGCCAGCTCATCCGTACAGGGCGAGTGGGATGGCTACACCTTC
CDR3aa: CASSSVQGEWDGYTF

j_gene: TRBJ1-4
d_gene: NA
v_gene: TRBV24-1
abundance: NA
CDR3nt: TGTGCCACCAGTGATACCAAAGGAGGTGAAAAACTGTTTTTT
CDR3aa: CATSDTKGGEKLFF

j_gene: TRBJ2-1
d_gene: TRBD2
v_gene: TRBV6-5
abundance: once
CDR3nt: TGTGCCAGCAGTTACTCAATGTCACTAGCGGACAATGAGCAGTTCTTC
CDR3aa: CASSYSMSLADNEQFF

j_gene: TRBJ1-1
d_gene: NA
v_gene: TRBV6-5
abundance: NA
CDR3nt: TGTGCCAGCAGGACACATCCGAACACTGAAGCTTTCTTT
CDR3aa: CASRTHPNTEAFF

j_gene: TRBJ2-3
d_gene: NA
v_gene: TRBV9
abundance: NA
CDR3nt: TGTGCCAGCAGCGCAGGGGTTGGGCCCACAGATACGCAGTATTTT
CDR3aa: CASSAGVGPTDTQYF

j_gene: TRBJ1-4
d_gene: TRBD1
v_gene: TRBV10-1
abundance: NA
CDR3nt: TGCGCCAGCAGTGAGTCTTGTCGGGACAGGGTATTTGGAACTAATGAAAAACTGTTTTTT
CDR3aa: CASSESCRDRVFGTNEKLFF

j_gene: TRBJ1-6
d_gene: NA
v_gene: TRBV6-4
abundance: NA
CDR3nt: TGTGCCAGCAGTGCCTCCAGGGGAGATAATTCACCCCTCCACTTT
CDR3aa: CASSASRGDNSPLHF

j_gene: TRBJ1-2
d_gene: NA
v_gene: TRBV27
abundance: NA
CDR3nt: TGTGCCAGCAGTCCCCTGGGGGGAGGCTACACCTTC
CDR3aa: CASSPLGGGYTF

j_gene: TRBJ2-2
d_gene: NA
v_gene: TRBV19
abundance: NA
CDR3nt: TGTGCCAGTAGTCCCCTGACAGGAGGCACCGGGGAGCTGTTTTTT
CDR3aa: CASSPLTGGTGELFF

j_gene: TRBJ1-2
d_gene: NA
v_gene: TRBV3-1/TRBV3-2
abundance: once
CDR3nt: TGTGCCAGCAGCCAAGGCCCTCCAGGGCTCTATGGCTACACCTTC
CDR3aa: CASSQGPPGLYGYTF

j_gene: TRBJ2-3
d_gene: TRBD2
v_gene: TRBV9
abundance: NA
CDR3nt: TGTGCCAGCACGGGGGGGGATACGCAGTATTTT
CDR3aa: CASTGGDTQYF

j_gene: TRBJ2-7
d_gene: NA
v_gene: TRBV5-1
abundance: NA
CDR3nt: TGCGCCAGCAGCGCAGGTTCCTACGAGCAGTACTTC
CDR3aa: CASSAGSYEQYF

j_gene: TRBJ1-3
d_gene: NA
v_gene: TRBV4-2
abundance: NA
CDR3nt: TGTGCCAGCAGCCAAGACGACAGTTCGGGAAACACCATATATTTT
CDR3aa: CASSQDDSSGNTIYF

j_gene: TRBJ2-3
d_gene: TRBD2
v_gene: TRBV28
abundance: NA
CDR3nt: TGTGCCAGCCCACCGGGACTAGTATCGGATACGCAGTATTTT
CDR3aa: CASPPGLVSDTQYF

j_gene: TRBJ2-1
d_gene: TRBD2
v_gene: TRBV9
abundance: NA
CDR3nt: TGTGCCAGCAGCGCGAGGAGATCCCCTAGCGGGAGGGATAATGAGCAGTTCTTC
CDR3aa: CASSARRSPSGRDNEQFF

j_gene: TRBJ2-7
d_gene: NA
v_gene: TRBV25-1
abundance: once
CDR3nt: TGTGCCAGCAGTGGCGGTGTAAACTACGAGCAGTACTTC
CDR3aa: CASSGGVNYEQYF